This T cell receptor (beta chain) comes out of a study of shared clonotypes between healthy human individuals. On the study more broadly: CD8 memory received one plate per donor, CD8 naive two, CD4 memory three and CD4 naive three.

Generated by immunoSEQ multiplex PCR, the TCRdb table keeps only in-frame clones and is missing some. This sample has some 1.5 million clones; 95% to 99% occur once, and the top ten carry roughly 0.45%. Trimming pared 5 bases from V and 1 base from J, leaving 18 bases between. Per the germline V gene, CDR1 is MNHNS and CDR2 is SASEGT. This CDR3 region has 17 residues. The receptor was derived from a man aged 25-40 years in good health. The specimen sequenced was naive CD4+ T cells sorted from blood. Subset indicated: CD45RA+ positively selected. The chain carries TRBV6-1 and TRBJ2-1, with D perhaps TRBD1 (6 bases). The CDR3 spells CASSQEFHRASYNEQFF. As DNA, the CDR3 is TGTGCCAGCAGTCAAGAATTCCACAGGGCTTCCTACAATGAGCAGTTCTTC.